This T cell receptor beta chain was captured by sequencing in a study of CDR3 diversity in severe acne. This clonotype has just a few counts. The V and J ends lost 7 bases and 10 bases respectively, with 22 bases between them. CDR1 and CDR2 from the germline V gene are MNHEY and SVGAGI. The CDR3 runs 14 residues. Via MiXCR, TCRdb re-called the PCR reads, giving one row per CDR3 protein. The repertoire consists of under 95,000 distinct CDR3 sequences, with around 50% occurring once and the leading ten covering about 9.5%. The genes are TRBV6-5 and TRBJ1-1; weak D call: TRBD1 (5 bases). Sequencing was performed on blood. This receptor was obtained from a male donor in good health, serving as a control. The CDR3 DNA reads TGTGCCAGCACCTTACCGGGACCCTACGGGAGAGCTTTCTTT. Translation gives CASTLPGPYGRAFF.